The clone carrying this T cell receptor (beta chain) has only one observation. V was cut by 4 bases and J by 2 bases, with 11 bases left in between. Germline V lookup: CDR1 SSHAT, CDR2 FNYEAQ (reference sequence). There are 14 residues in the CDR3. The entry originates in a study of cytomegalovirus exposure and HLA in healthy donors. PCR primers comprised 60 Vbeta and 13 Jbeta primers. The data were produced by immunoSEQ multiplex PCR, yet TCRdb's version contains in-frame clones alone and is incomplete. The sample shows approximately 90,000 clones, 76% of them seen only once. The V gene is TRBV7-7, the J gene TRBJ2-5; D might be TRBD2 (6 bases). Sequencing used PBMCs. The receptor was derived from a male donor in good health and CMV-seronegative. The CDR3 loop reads CASSYRGGQETQYF. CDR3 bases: TGTGCCAGCAGCTATAGGGGAGGTCAAGAGACCCAGTACTTC.